The 18 T cell receptor beta chains in this list originate from one sample, sequenced in a study of vaccination and CD4 T cells after COVID-19. The sample's treatment: approximately nine-day PBMC culture with coronavirus spike peptide pools or control peptides (ViraFEST assay). The Oncomine TCR Beta short-read assay sequenced DNA from cultured CD4+ T cells. In TCRdb, the PCR reads were re-called with MiXCR into one record per CDR3 protein. Found here are approximately 12,000 distinct CDR3 sequences, about 61% of them singletons; the top ten hold around 28%. These TCRs' antigens remain unknown. The starting material was CD4+ T cells from blood, cultured in vitro, obtained before SARS-CoV-2 vaccination. All receptors derive from a human donor who had recovered from COVID-19.

This rearrangement joins TRBV6-2 or TRBV6-3 to TRBJ2-3; 11 bases are a match to TRBD2. V trimming: 2 bases; J trimming: 9 bases; junction bases outside the gene matches: 4. Germline loops: CDR1 MNHEY, CDR2 SVGEGT. There are 14 residues in the CDR3. The CDR3, as DNA: TGTGCCAGCAGTTACGTAGCGGGAGGGCGGACGCAGTATTTT. This encodes CASSYVAGGRTQYF.

The table lists this clonotype with a few counts. The V gene is TRBV7-9, the J gene TRBJ1-5, with TRBD1 identical over 9 bases. Germline loops: CDR1 SEHNR, CDR2 FQNEAQ (reference sequence). CDR3 size: 16 residues. The V segment lost 4 bases and the J segment 2 bases; nucleotides outside the gene matches: 6. The CDR3 region has the DNA TGTGCCAGCAGCTATGGGACAGGGCACGGCAATCAGCCCCAGCATTTT. Translating gives CASSYGTGHGNQPQHF.

This clonotype was recorded a few times. V is TRBV27 and J is TRBJ1-6, with D unresolved. In germline, CDR1 is MNHEY, CDR2 SMNVEV (reference sequence). The CDR3 spans 16 residues. V lost 2 bases and J lost 2, with 10 bases in between. CDR3 loop: CASSLNASPYNSPLHF. CDR3 in DNA: TGTGCCAGCAGTTTAAACGCCAGCCCCTATAATTCACCCCTCCACTTT.

The J gene is TRBJ1-6, the V gene TRBV20-1, with D tentatively TRBD1 (6 bases). Germline V CDR1 and CDR2: DFQATT, SNEGSKA (reference sequence). The CDR3 runs 14 residues. V was trimmed by 6 bases and J by 1 base, leaving 10 bases between them. For the CDR3, the DNA is TGCAGTGCGGGGGCGGTTTCCTATAATTCACCCCTCCACTTT. It codes for CSAGAVSYNSPLHF.

The chain is built from TRBV20-1 and TRBJ2-5, with D possibly TRBD2 on 7 matching bases. CDR1 and CDR2 from the germline V gene are DFQATT and SNEGSKA (reference sequence). The V gene lost 5 bases and the J gene lost 12 bases, with 22 bases spanning the gap. The CDR3 extends over 13 amino acids. As DNA, the CDR3 is TGCAGTGCTGGGGGGGCTTTCGCGGGACGGGAGTACTTC. Translation: CSAGGAFAGREYF.

This clonotype was counted only a few times. The rearrangement joins TRBV6-1 to TRBJ1-2; D is unclear. CDR1 is MNHNS and CDR2 is SASEGT in the germline V gene. The CDR3 covers 14 residues. V lost 4 bases, J lost 2 bases, and 11 bases lay in between. The CDR3 DNA follows: TGTGCCAGCAGTGCGAGCCAAACGAACTATGGCTACACCTTC. Residues: CASSASQTNYGYTF.

This chain uses TRBV5-1 with TRBJ2-3, with D possibly being TRBD2 (6 bases). The CDR3 is 14 amino acids. Germline loops: CDR1 SGHRS, CDR2 YFSETQ. With 5 bases removed from V and 4 bases from J, the gap between germline ends came to 14 bases. The DNA for the CDR3 is TGCGCCAGCAGTATGGGGGGACTCGCAGATACGCAGTATTTT. Translated: CASSMGGLADTQYF.

This clonotype was observed a handful of times. The chain is built from TRBV27 and TRBJ1-2; 8 bases line up with TRBD1. Germline V gene sequence: CDR1 MNHEY, CDR2 SMNVEV (reference sequence). The CDR3 totals 14 residues. The V gene end was trimmed by 3 bases and the J gene end by 2 bases; junction bases not matched to a gene: 2. CDR3 protein: CASSLHRGNYGYTF. As DNA, the CDR3 is TGTGCCAGCAGTTTGCACAGGGGGAACTATGGCTACACCTTC.

This clonotype has only a few counts. Sequence at one end of the junction differs from germline and may be a read error. The chain joins TRBV19 to TRBJ2-1; D call uncertain. From germline, CDR1 is LNHDA and CDR2 SQIVND (reference sequence). The CDR3 consists of 15 residues. CDR3 sequence: CASRKEALFALEQFF. CDR3 coding DNA: TGCGCCAGTAGAAAAGAGGCCCTTTTTGCTTTGGAGCAGTTCTTC.

This rearrangement joins TRBV6-1 to TRBJ2-7; D remains ambiguous. Trimming took 3 bases from V and 2 from J, leaving 8 bases between them. Germline-derived CDR1 and CDR2 are MNHNS and SASEGT. The CDR3 is 13 amino acids. The CDR3 is CASSESWAYEQYF. CDR3 nucleotide sequence: TGTGCCAGCAGTGAGAGTTGGGCCTACGAGCAGTACTTC.

For the CDR3, the DNA is TGTGCCAGCAGCCAAAGGACAGGTCCCTCCTATGGCTACACCTTC. Its protein is CASSQRTGPSYGYTF. The chain is built from TRBV14 and TRBJ1-2; 7 nucleotides agree with TRBD1. V lost 2 bases, J lost 4 bases, and 7 bases stayed unmatched. This CDR3 spans 15 amino acids. The germline V gene encodes CDR1 SGHDN and CDR2 FVKESK.

This rearrangement joins TRBV15 to TRBJ1-5; no clear D gene. Trimming left V 4 bases short and J 1 base short, with 5 bases between. Germline V gene data show CDR1 as LNHNV and CDR2 as YYDKDF (reference sequence). The CDR3 is 13 residues long. CDR3 residues: CATSMESNQPQHF. The CDR3 region has the DNA TGTGCCACCAGCATGGAGAGCAATCAGCCCCAGCATTTT.

The CDR3 coding sequence is TGCGCCAGCAGCTTGTCGGGGGGTAACTATGGCTACACCTTC. Residues: CASSLSGGNYGYTF. The chain carries TRBV5-1 and TRBJ1-2; tentative D call: TRBD1 (5 bases). The V and J ends lost 1 base and 1 base respectively, with 8 bases between them. CDR3 length equals 14 residues. Germline lookup yields CDR1 SGHRS and CDR2 YFSETQ.

CDR3 residues: CASRGRGQETQYF. The CDR3 coding sequence is TGTGCCAGCAGGGGCAGGGGCCAAGAGACCCAGTACTTC. The chain combines TRBV7-9 with TRBJ2-5, with TRBD1 as a possible D gene (6 bases). Germline CDR1 is SEHNR and CDR2 is FQNEAQ (reference sequence). There are 13 residues in the CDR3. V lost 6 bases and J lost 1, with 9 bases in between.

The chain carries TRBV10-1 and TRBJ2-3; 13 nucleotides align to TRBD2. CDR3 length: 15 residues. The germline V gene encodes CDR1 WNHNN and CDR2 SYGVQD (reference sequence). Unmatched junction bases numbered 4, after V lost 7 bases and J lost 3 bases. The CDR3 DNA is TGCGCCAGCACGGGACTAGCGGGAACAACAGATACGCAGTATTTT. Translated: CASTGLAGTTDTQYF.

The V gene is TRBV7-6, the J gene TRBJ2-7, with D tentatively TRBD2 (6 bases). V gave up 1 base and J gave up 2 bases, with 9 bases separating them. CDR3 length: 14 amino acids. From germline, CDR1 is SGHVS and CDR2 FNYEAQ. DNA for the CDR3: TGTGCCAGCAGCTTAGGCCAGCGGGCCTACGAGCAGTACTTC. This codes for CASSLGQRAYEQYF.

This clonotype was recorded once. This chain joins TRBV29-1 and TRBJ1-1; the D is unclear. CDR1 and CDR2 from the germline V gene are SQVTM and ANQGSEA. V was shortened by 4 bases and J by 11 bases, with 14 bases between the two germline ends. This CDR3 comprises 11 residues. CDR3 residues: CSVGDTARAFF. The DNA of the CDR3 is TGCAGCGTTGGCGACACAGCAAGGGCTTTCTTT. The full variable domain, rest sourced from reference TRBV29-1 and TRBJ1-1, is SAVISQKPSRDICQRGTSLTIQCQVDSQVTMMFWYRQQPGQSLTLIATANQGSEATYESGFVIDKFPISRPNLTFSTLTVSNMSPEDSSIYLCSVGDTARAFFGQGTRLTVV.

The V gene is TRBV7-2, the J gene TRBJ2-7, with D possibly matching TRBD2 (6 bases). The germline V gene encodes CDR1 SGHTA and CDR2 FQGNSA. This CDR3 is 14 amino acids long. The V and J ends lost 5 bases and 4 bases respectively, with 15 bases between them. The CDR3 sequence is CASSLGGGVYEQYF. DNA of the CDR3: TGTGCCAGCAGCCTAGGCGGCGGGGTGTACGAGCAGTACTTC.